These 22 T cell receptor beta chains were sequenced from one sample in a study of T cell changes during pregnancy in multiple sclerosis. Profiled with immunoSEQ multiplex PCR; TCRdb holds only in-frame clones, not every one. The table records tens of thousands of clones, less than 95% of them present only once. This material consisted of peripheral blood, taken in the third trimester of pregnancy. The receptors derive from a female donor in good health, enrolled as a control in a pregnancy study.

This clone was observed once. V gene TRBV19 combines with J gene TRBJ2-5; the D gene is possibly TRBD2 (6 bases). The germline gives CDR1 LNHDA, CDR2 SQIVND (reference sequence). The V gene lost 10 bases and the J gene lost 5 bases, with 17 bases spanning the gap. The CDR3 extends over 13 amino acids. In nucleotides, the CDR3 is TGTGCCACACAGAACGGGAGAAAGGAGACCCAGTACTTC. This encodes CATQNGRKETQYF.

The chain uses TRBV27 and TRBJ1-2; TRBD1 might be the D (6 bases). Trimming took 1 base from V and 7 from J, leaving 16 bases between them. The germline CDR1 and CDR2 sequences are MNHEY and SMNVEV (reference sequence). The CDR3 loop spans 15 amino acids. CDR3 in amino acids: CASSLLPGALGGYTF. In nucleotides, the CDR3 is TGTGCCAGCAGTTTATTGCCAGGGGCCCTTGGTGGCTACACCTTC.

This chain joins TRBV11-1 and TRBJ2-2, with a weak D call TRBD2 (6 bases). CDR1 is SGHAT, CDR2 FQDESV, per germline (reference sequence). The CDR3 consists of 17 residues. The V end lost 3 bases, the J end lost 0 bases, and 14 bases lay between the germline ends. CDR3 nucleotide sequence: TGTGCCAGCAGCTTGGGGACCCTAGCGACGAACACCGGGGAGCTGTTTTTT. This encodes CASSLGTLATNTGELFF.

The chain uses TRBV7-9 and TRBJ1-3; 9 bases agree with TRBD1. Germline V lookup: CDR1 SEHNR, CDR2 FQNEAQ (reference sequence). V gave up 5 bases and J gave up 3 bases; unmatched junction bases: 5. The CDR3 has 15 residues. The CDR3 here is CASSMTGGGGNTIYF. The CDR3 DNA sequence: TGTGCCAGCAGCATGACAGGGGGAGGTGGAAACACCATATATTTT.

The rearrangement uses TRBV5-6 and TRBJ1-1; D remains ambiguous. Germline CDR1 is SGHDT and CDR2 is YYEEEE. V lost 1 base and J 0 bases, leaving 19 bases between the germline ends. CDR3 length: 18 amino acids. The CDR3 protein is CASSLRIGGLLLNTEAFF. The CDR3 DNA follows: TGTGCCAGCAGCTTGCGTATAGGCGGGCTGCTACTGAACACTGAAGCTTTCTTT. Drawing the rest from reference TRBV5-6 and TRBJ1-1, the complete variable domain is DAGVTQSPTHLIKTRGQQVTLRCSPKSGHDTVSWYQQALGQGPQFIFQYYEEEERQRGNFPDRFSGHQFPNYSSELNVNALLLGDSALYLCASSLRIGGLLLNTEAFFGQGTRLTVV.

This clone is judged medium-sized. V is TRBV18 and J is TRBJ2-7; D may be TRBD1 (5 bases). V lost 3 bases, J lost 5 bases, and 17 bases lay in between. This CDR3 region has 15 residues. Germline V gene sequence: CDR1 KGHSH, CDR2 LQKENI. Here the CDR3 DNA reads TGTGCCAGCTCACCCCTCCCAAGGGGAACGGACGAGCAGTACTTC. This codes for CASSPLPRGTDEQYF.

The rearrangement joins TRBV5-4 to TRBJ1-6, with TRBD1 matching over 10 bases. J gave up 4 bases and V 0 bases, and 1 base lay outside the gene matches. The CDR3 consists of 16 residues. Germline CDR1 SGHNT, CDR2 YYREEE (reference sequence). The CDR3 protein is CASSLGTGGYNSPLHF. The CDR3 coding sequence is TGTGCCAGCAGCTTGGGGACAGGGGGATATAATTCACCCCTCCACTTT.

The chain combines TRBV6-5 with TRBJ2-3; tentative D call: TRBD2 (5 bases). CDR3 length: 13 residues. CDR1 is MNHEY, CDR2 SVGAGI, per germline. With 10 bases removed from V and 4 bases from J, the gap between germline ends came to 15 bases. The CDR3 here is CATGKRRADTQYF. In nucleotides, the CDR3 is TGTGCCACCGGGAAACGTCGGGCAGATACGCAGTATTTT.

This clone occurred a few times. V usage is TRBV4-3 and J usage is TRBJ2-7, with unresolved D. Deletions cut 0 bases from V and 0 bases from J, with 9 bases between. CDR1 LGHNA and CDR2 YSLEER come from the germline V gene. The CDR3 runs to 15 residues. The CDR3 DNA follows: TGCGCCAGCAGCCAAGACTCACAGAACTCCTACGAGCAGTACTTC. It codes for CASSQDSQNSYEQYF.

The chain carries TRBV7-2 and TRBJ2-3; TRBD1 aligns across 9 bases. V was pared by 4 bases and J by 4 bases, with 3 bases of the junction left unmatched. This CDR3 has 14 residues. The germline gives CDR1 SGHTA, CDR2 FQGNSA. The CDR3, as DNA: TGTGCCAGCAGCTCACAGGGGGCCTCAGATACGCAGTATTTT. Protein product: CASSSQGASDTQYF.

This clone appeared a few times. J is TRBJ2-2 and V is TRBV7-2; the match to TRBD2 covers 14 bases. V was pared by 5 bases and J by 7 bases, with 6 bases of the junction left unmatched. Germline values: CDR1 SGHTA, CDR2 FQGNSA. This CDR3 region has 16 residues. CDR3 DNA sequence: TGTGCCAGCAGCCCCGGACTAGCGGGAGGCTTCGGGGAGCTGTTTTTT. Its protein product is CASSPGLAGGFGELFF.

This clone came up a few times. CDR3 loop: CASSPGTVYGYTF. The CDR3 DNA reads as TGTGCCAGCAGCCCCGGGACAGTCTATGGCTACACCTTC. The chain combines TRBV7-2 with TRBJ1-2; 7 bases align to TRBD1. Germline loops: CDR1 SGHTA, CDR2 FQGNSA. This CDR3 is built from 13 residues. V shed 5 bases, J shed 4 bases, and the junction held 4 bases outside the gene matches.

The chain recombines TRBV4-3 with TRBJ1-4; 10 bases line up with TRBD1. The CDR3 extends over 16 amino acids. J lost 7 bases, V lost 6 bases, and 11 bases had no gene match. CDR1 and CDR2 from the germline V gene are LGHNA and YSLEER. As DNA, the CDR3 is TGCGCCAGCAGGCCCGGACAGGGGGTAGGTGTTGAAAAACTGTTTTTT. Translated, it gives CASRPGQGVGVEKLFF.

V usage is TRBV19 and J usage is TRBJ2-1; 11 bases line up with TRBD1. J gave up 10 bases and V 5 bases, and 10 bases lay outside the gene matches. The CDR3 contains 15 residues. Per the germline V gene, CDR1 is LNHDA and CDR2 is SQIVND (reference sequence). The CDR3 region has the DNA TGTGCCAGTAGTCCCGGGACAGGGGGGGGTACGGAGCAGTTCTTC. Its translation: CASSPGTGGGTEQFF.

The genes are TRBV6-5 and TRBJ2-7, with D possibly matching TRBD2 (5 bases). With 2 bases removed from V and 5 bases from J, the gap between germline ends came to 13 bases. The CDR3 has 14 amino acids. Germline-derived CDR1 and CDR2 are MNHEY and SVGAGI. The CDR3 region is CASSYPPPRDEQYF. CDR3 DNA sequence: TGTGCCAGCAGTTACCCCCCGCCGAGGGACGAGCAGTACTTC.

The genes are TRBV15 and TRBJ2-2; 15 bases match TRBD2. CDR1 LNHNV and CDR2 YYDKDF come from the germline V gene (reference sequence). V lost 3 bases, J lost 5 bases, and 4 bases stayed unmatched. This CDR3 is built from 17 residues. CDR3 nucleotide sequence: TGTGCCACCAGCAGGGGCGGACTAGCGGGGGGGACCGGGGAGCTGTTTTTT. It yields the protein CATSRGGLAGGTGELFF.

The rearrangement uses TRBV5-6 and TRBJ1-2; D uncertain. From germline, CDR1 is SGHDT and CDR2 YYEEEE. This CDR3 region has 14 residues. V was shortened by 1 base and J by 4 bases, with 11 bases between the two germline ends. The CDR3 region is CASSLQEGSYGYTF. Written as DNA, the CDR3 is TGTGCCAGCAGCTTGCAGGAGGGTTCCTATGGCTACACCTTC.

The genes are TRBV14 and TRBJ1-2, with a possible D match to TRBD1 (5 bases). The ends were cut back, 1 base at V and 7 bases at J, with 7 bases in the middle. The germline V gene encodes CDR1 SGHDN and CDR2 FVKESK. The CDR3 runs to 12 residues. As DNA, the CDR3 is TGTGCCAGCAGCCAAGTAACAGGTGGCTACACCTTC. It specifies CASSQVTGGYTF. The full variable domain, its missing parts supplied by reference TRBV14 and TRBJ1-2, is EAGVTQFPSHSVIEKGQTVTLRCDPISGHDNLYWYRRVMGKEIKFLLHFVKESKQDESGMPNNRFLAERTGGTYSTLKVQPAELEDSGVYFCASSQVTGGYTFGSGTRLTVV.

The chain carries TRBV30 and TRBJ2-7; 7 bases map to TRBD1. The germline V gene has CDR1 GTSNPN and CDR2 SVGIG (reference sequence). V lost 4 bases to trimming and J lost 6 bases; unmatched junction nucleotides: 15. The CDR3 spans 15 residues. DNA of the CDR3: TGTGCCTGGAACGGGTTGGGACAGCTCTTACCCGAGCAGTACTTC. It yields the protein CAWNGLGQLLPEQYF.

V usage is TRBV7-9 and J usage is TRBJ2-1; D is perhaps TRBD1 (6 bases). The CDR3 covers 14 residues. CDR1 and CDR2 from the germline V gene are SEHNR and FQNEAQ (reference sequence). V lost 2 bases and J 10 bases, leaving 15 bases between the germline ends. CDR3 DNA sequence: TGTGCCAGCAGCTTAAATTTGGGGGCAGGGGAGCAGTTCTTC. This gives the protein CASSLNLGAGEQFF.

This sequence joins TRBV4-3 and TRBJ1-2; a weak D match, TRBD1 (6 bases). Germline loops: CDR1 LGHNA, CDR2 YSLEER. V was cut by 2 bases and J by 1 base, with 11 bases left in between. The CDR3 runs 15 residues. The CDR3 reads CASSQSKQGNYGYTF. CDR3 DNA: TGCGCCAGCAGCCAATCAAAACAGGGTAACTATGGCTACACCTTC.

This chain joins TRBV5-6 and TRBJ1-5, with a tentative D call TRBD1 (6 bases). Trimming stripped 0 bases from V and 6 bases from J, with 19 bases between. Germline V gene lookup returns CDR1 SGHDT and CDR2 YYEEEE. CDR3 length: 17 residues. The CDR3: CASSLASAGERGQPQHF. The CDR3 bases are TGTGCCAGCAGCTTGGCCTCGGCAGGGGAGAGAGGTCAGCCCCAGCATTTT.